Each of the 7 T cell receptor beta chains below was sequenced from the same sample in a study of shared clonotypes between healthy human individuals. Sequenced by immunoSEQ multiplex PCR; TCRdb stores in-frame clones only, minus some. The sample has about 460,000 clones; 60% to 80% are singletons. What was sequenced was PBMCs. The receptors were sampled from a woman between 40 and 55 years old in good health. Some clones in this sample may be carry-over from other donors' samples.

V is TRBV5-1 and J is TRBJ1-1, with TRBD1 matching over 8 bases. Germline CDR1 and CDR2: SGHRS and YFSETQ. The J segment lost 11 bases and the V segment lost 2 bases, leaving 8 bases of the junction unmatched. The length of the CDR3 is 13 residues. The DNA of the CDR3 is TGCGCCAGCAGCTTAGGACAGGGTCTCGGGGCTTTCTTT. Translating gives CASSLGQGLGAFF.

The chain carries TRBV2 and TRBJ2-2, with unresolved D. With 7 bases removed from V and 4 bases from J, the gap between germline ends came to 10 bases. This CDR3 comprises 13 residues. Germline CDR1 is SNHLY and CDR2 is FYNNEI. CDR3 sequence: CASKRQATGELFF. The DNA for the CDR3 is TGTGCCAGCAAGCGCCAGGCCACCGGGGAGCTGTTTTTT.

This chain uses TRBV4-1 with TRBJ1-1; 9 nucleotides agree with TRBD1. The V and J ends lost 4 bases and 0 bases, in that order; junction bases with no gene match: 3. The CDR3 extends over 15 amino acids. The germline V gene has CDR1 MGHRA and CDR2 YSYEKL. This CDR3 reads CASSPGTGMNTEAFF. CDR3 coding DNA: TGCGCCAGCAGCCCAGGGACAGGGATGAACACTGAAGCTTTCTTT.

The gene calls are TRBV7-2 and TRBJ2-5, with a weak D call TRBD1 (5 bases). Germline V lookup: CDR1 SGHTA, CDR2 FQGNSA. The CDR3 has 15 residues. Trimming pared 5 bases from V and 0 bases from J, leaving 13 bases between. CDR3 in amino acids: CASSPFRTNQETQYF. CDR3 DNA: TGTGCCAGCAGCCCCTTCCGGACAAACCAAGAGACCCAGTACTTC. The entire variable domain, with the rest obtained from reference TRBV7-2 and TRBJ2-5, is as follows: GAGVSQSPSNKVTEKGKDVELRCDPISGHTALYWYRQSLGQGLEFLIYFQGNSAPDKSGLPSDRFSAERTGGSVSTLTIQRTQQEDSAVYLCASSPFRTNQETQYFGPGTRLLVL.

This sequence joins TRBV5-6 and TRBJ2-3; 10 bases map to TRBD2. After removal of 0 bases from V and 2 bases from J, the junction contained 9 bases not matched to a gene. Germline V gene data show CDR1 as SGHDT and CDR2 as YYEEEE. The CDR3 is 18 amino acids. CDR3 coding DNA: TGTGCCAGCAGCTTGGCCCTAGCGGGAGTCTGGGACACAGATACGCAGTATTTT. Translated: CASSLALAGVWDTDTQYF.

This clone was picked up a small number of times. The chain recombines TRBV5-1 with TRBJ2-1, with D unclear. The V end was cut by 1 base, the J end by 4 bases, with 15 bases between. This CDR3 region has 16 residues. Germline CDR1 is SGHRS and CDR2 is YFSETQ. The CDR3: CASSLLTQQRYNEQFF. The CDR3, as DNA: TGCGCCAGCAGCTTGCTTACACAACAACGATACAATGAGCAGTTCTTC. The full variable domain, with the rest looked up from reference TRBV5-1 and TRBJ2-1, is KAGVTQTPRYLIKTRGQQVTLSCSPISGHRSVSWYQQTPGQGLQFLFEYFSETQRNKGNFPGRFSGRQFSNSRSEMNVSTLELGDSALYLCASSLLTQQRYNEQFFGPGTRLTVL.

This clone is a singleton in its sample. J is TRBJ2-7 and V is TRBV28; D not resolved. The CDR3 has 15 amino acids. Per the germline V gene, CDR1 is MDHEN and CDR2 is SYDVKM. V lost 4 bases and J lost 3, with 16 bases in between. Written as DNA, the CDR3 is TGTGCCAGCAGTTCTATACCTGACAATCTCTACGAGCAGTACTTC. Protein sequence: CASSSIPDNLYEQYF. Filled out from reference TRBV28 and TRBJ2-7, the complete variable domain reads DVKVTQSSRYLVKRTGEKVFLECVQDMDHENMFWYRQDPGLGLRLIYFSYDVKMKEKGDIPEGYSVSREKKERFSLILESASTNQTSMYLCASSSIPDNLYEQYFGPGTRLTVT.